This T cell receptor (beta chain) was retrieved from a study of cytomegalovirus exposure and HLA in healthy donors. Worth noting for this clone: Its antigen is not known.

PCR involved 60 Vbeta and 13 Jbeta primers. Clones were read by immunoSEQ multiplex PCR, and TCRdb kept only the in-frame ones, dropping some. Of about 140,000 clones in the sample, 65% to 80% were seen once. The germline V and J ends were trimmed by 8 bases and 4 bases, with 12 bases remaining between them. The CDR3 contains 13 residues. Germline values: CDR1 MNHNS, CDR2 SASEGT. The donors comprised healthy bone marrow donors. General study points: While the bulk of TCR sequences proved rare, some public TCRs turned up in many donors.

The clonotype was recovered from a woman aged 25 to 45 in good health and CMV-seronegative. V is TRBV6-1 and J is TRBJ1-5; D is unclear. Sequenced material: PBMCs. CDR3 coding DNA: TGTGCCAGCGCGTCACAGTTTAATCAGCCCCAGCATTTT. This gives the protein CASASQFNQPQHF.